This T cell receptor beta chain was documented in a study of control samples from healthy donors and cancer patients. TCRdb's table, derived via immunoSEQ multiplex PCR, lists solely in-frame clones and lacks some. The sample holds roughly 190,000 clones, 91% seen once. CDR1 and CDR2 from the germline V gene are SNHLY and FYNNEI. Trimming left V 3 bases short and J 2 bases short, with 14 bases between. The CDR3 spans 15 residues. The receptor was isolated from a man aged 30-40 years in good health. Sequenced sample: blood. This chain uses TRBV2 with TRBJ2-7; unclear D gene. As DNA, the CDR3 is TGTGCCAGCAGTGACATAACCCTAGGGACCTACGAGCAGTACTTC. This codes for CASSDITLGTYEQYF.